These T cell receptor beta chains were read from a single sample in a study of blood T cell repertoires in COVID-19. Libraries were prepared by immunoSEQ multiplex PCR; TCRdb keeps only in-frame clonotypes and omits some of them. The table lists over 70,000 clones, about 79% of them singletons. Sequenced: peripheral blood. The receptors were gathered from a woman aged 60-75 years with acute or convalescent COVID-19. CDR3s include the opening cysteine and the closing phenylalanine or tryptophan. The size of a clone is reported for some rows only, either as once, few or many, or as a class for expanded clones.

v_call	clone_size	j_call	cdr3_length	cdr3_aa
TRBV11-1	many	TRBJ1-6	13	CASSPGGALTLHF
TRBV13	-	TRBJ2-7	16	CASSQTVGHSSYEQYF
TRBV30	-	TRBJ2-1	15	CAWSGLAGVNNEQFF
TRBV28	-	TRBJ2-3	16	CASSLLVIRGADTQYF
TRBV12-3/TRBV12-4	-	TRBJ1-1	12	CASSRTNTEAFF
TRBV7-8	-	TRBJ2-2	16	CASSLESRGNTGELFF
TRBV15	-	TRBJ2-2	15	CATSRAGEVTGELFF
TRBV9	-	TRBJ2-5	16	CASSVGTSGSEETQYF
TRBV11-2	once	TRBJ1-2	13	CASSLPGQRGYTF
TRBV3-1/TRBV3-2	-	TRBJ1-5	14	CASSQWTGEQPQHF
TRBV3-1/TRBV3-2	-	TRBJ2-3	14	CASSRDSRQDTQYF
TRBV19	-	TRBJ1-1	13	CASIDRGIAEAFF
TRBV9	few	TRBJ2-2	15	CASSVGGLNTGELFF
TRBV6-5	few	TRBJ1-1	16	CASSSQPGGGGTEAFF
TRBV9	-	TRBJ1-1	15	CASSVVLAGGTEAFF
TRBV27	-	TRBJ1-1	12	CASRGGNTEAFF
TRBV18	-	TRBJ2-3	16	CASSPDRGSGTDTQYF
TRBV28	-	TRBJ1-2	14	CASSYEDRVYGYTF
TRBV18	-	TRBJ1-4	12	CASSPQTGKLFF
TRBV5-6	-	TRBJ2-3	16	CASSQLGTGATDTQYF
TRBV7-2	-	TRBJ2-2	13	CASRRQITGELFF
TRBV29-1	-	TRBJ1-2	17	CSVVGGQGGATNYGYTF
TRBV7-9	once	TRBJ1-6	16	CASSLSGTGPNSPLHF
TRBV14	-	TRBJ2-7	16	CASSPLLGRPNYEQYF
TRBV3-1/TRBV3-2	-	TRBJ1-2	16	CASSEGGGRRYYGYTF
TRBV3-1/TRBV3-2	-	TRBJ2-2	17	CASSQRYERGLPGELFF
TRBV5-1	-	TRBJ1-1	14	CASSLGQMNTEAFF
TRBV7-9	once	TRBJ2-5	17	CASSLGASSGGQETQYF
TRBV6-6	few	TRBJ1-2	15	CASSTTGQLNYGYTF
TRBV12-3/TRBV12-4	-	TRBJ1-5	12	CASSLSGGPQHF
TRBV24-1	-	TRBJ2-5	14	CATSLAGAGETQYF
TRBV25-1	once	TRBJ1-3	17	CASSESSGLGSGNTIYF
TRBV6-5	-	TRBJ1-2	15	CATKPGGQGHYGYTF
TRBV6-5	-	TRBJ1-2	15	CASSYSNSLNYGYTF
TRBV6-5	-	TRBJ1-5	13	CASTTGGYQPQHF
TRBV27	-	TRBJ1-2	16	CASSRAAGTGFHGYTF
TRBV6-4	-	TRBJ1-5	17	CARLRDRGQRMYQPQHF
TRBV19	-	TRBJ2-4	15	CASRGLAGGENIQYF
TRBV19	-	TRBJ2-7	13	CASSIPGAYEQYF
TRBV5-4	-	TRBJ1-4	17	CASSFRPPGSTNEKLFF
TRBV19	-	TRBJ1-1	18	CASSTLRDRGRLHTEAFF